This T cell receptor beta chain emerged from a study of T cells in Graves' hyperthyroidism and ophthalmopathy. General observations from the study: Among thyroid clonotypes expanded above 0.001, most also appeared in blood.

Newly diagnosed hyperthyroidism patients aged 18 to 65 years had disease lasting under 2 months. PBMCs were sourced from more than 9 ml fresh peripheral blood. Using RNA transcripts as the source, TCR beta CDR3 regions were amplified. RT-PCR in the first round (using the HTBI primer set) targeted the TCR CDR3. TCRdb re-analysed the multiplex PCR reads in MiXCR, keeping a single row per CDR3 protein. The sample records around 500,000 distinct CDR3 sequences, 13% to 15% being singletons. On this clonotype itself: Antigen: not known.

The sequence derives from a young woman with Graves' hyperthyroidism. The sequenced sample consisted of blood.

Here the CDR3 reads CSVKTHYGYTQYF. The CDR3 DNA reads TGCAGCGTCAAAACCCACTACGGGTATACGCAGTATTTT. This chain links TRBV29-1 with TRBJ2-3, with D hard to call. The CDR3 is 13 amino acids. V was trimmed by 6 bases and J by 7 bases, leaving 17 bases between them. Germline assignment: CDR1 SQVTM and CDR2 ANQGSEA.